The rows below give T cell receptor beta chains drawn from one sample of a study of T cell repertoires in cytomegalovirus infection. One entry per CDR3 protein results from TCRdb running MiXCR on the reads. The sample shows 200,000 or so distinct CDR3 sequences, 28% of them seen only once. Sequenced: PBMCs. These receptors originate from a human donor in good health (CMV status not recorded). Some clones in this sample may be carry-over from other donors' samples. CDR3s include the opening cysteine and the closing phenylalanine or tryptophan. The D gene is left open where the match is weak. The size field is filled for only some rows; it gives once, few, many or a size class.

>.|TRBJ1-1|TRBV29-1|.
CSVWDDPDPFF
TGCAGCGTTTGGGACGACCCCGACCCTTTCTTT
>.|TRBJ2-5|TRBV7-6|.
CASSPRNRGQSRVQETQYF
TGTGCCAGCAGCCCCCGAAACCGCGGACAAAGCAGGGTACAAGAGACCCAGTACTTC
>few|TRBJ1-3|TRBV7-2|TRBD1
CASSSRTGPSGNTIYF
TGTGCCAGCAGCTCGAGGACAGGGCCCTCTGGAAACACCATATATTTT
>.|TRBJ2-5|TRBV7-3|.
CASSLFSGSETQYF
TGTGCCAGCAGCTTATTTTCAGGGTCTGAGACCCAGTACTTC
>.|TRBJ1-5|TRBV7-2|TRBD1
CASSPGGWGNQPQHF
TGTGCCAGCAGCCCAGGGGGATGGGGCAATCAGCCCCAGCATTTT
>many|TRBJ2-3|TRBV7-2|TRBD2
CASSLERRGGTDTQYF
TGTGCCAGCAGCTTAGAACGTAGGGGAGGGACAGATACGCAGTATTTT
>.|TRBJ2-3|TRBV12-3/TRBV12-4|.
CASTVTAGQADTQYF
TGTGCCAGCACCGTTACCGCGGGGCAGGCAGATACGCAGTATTTT
>.|TRBJ2-7|TRBV14|TRBD1
CAGSRTGSDEQYF
TGTGCCGGCAGCCGGACAGGGAGCGACGAGCAGTACTTC
>many|TRBJ1-2|TRBV7-2|TRBD1
CASSLAPGQGVSRGYTF
TGTGCCAGCAGCTTAGCGCCCGGACAGGGAGTTTCGAGGGGCTACACCTTC
>many|TRBJ1-1|TRBV7-2|.
CASSFWGTEAFF
TGTGCCAGCAGCTTTTGGGGAACTGAAGCTTTCTTT
>many|TRBJ1-1|TRBV12-3/TRBV12-4|.
CASSSSNLAVNTEAFF
TGTGCCAGCAGTTCATCTAACCTGGCGGTGAACACTGAAGCTTTCTTT
>.|TRBJ1-3|TRBV12-3/TRBV12-4|.
CASQREGISGNTIYF
TGTGCCAGCCAACGAGAGGGAATCAGTGGAAACACCATATATTTT
>many|TRBJ1-1|TRBV7-2|TRBD1
CASNQGVANTEAFF
TGTGCCAGCAATCAGGGGGTCGCGAACACTGAAGCTTTCTTT
>few|TRBJ2-1|TRBV12-3/TRBV12-4|TRBD2
CASSPGLAGPYNEQFF
TGTGCCAGCAGCCCAGGGCTAGCGGGGCCTTACAATGAGCAGTTCTTC
>.|TRBJ1-4|TRBV10-3|.
CAITLSPGEKLFF
TGTGCCATCACCCTCTCTCCAGGCGAAAAACTGTTTTTT
>many|TRBJ2-1|TRBV7-2|TRBD1
CASSPRQGPYNEQFF
TGTGCCAGCAGCCCTCGACAGGGCCCCTACAATGAGCAGTTCTTC
>.|TRBJ2-7|TRBV6-5|.
CASRSSTGIGGEQYF
TGTGCCAGCAGATCTTCGACAGGCATAGGAGGCGAGCAGTACTTC